Below, one T cell receptor beta chain is given with its context. What it binds is not known. This sample includes further DNA sequences coding for the same CDR3. This specimen comes from a study of CD8+ T cells in alopecia areata. Study-level information: The protocol delivered tofacitinib for 6 to 18 months, then withdrew it for 6 months.

Broader study findings: Whether baseline CD8+ expansion is linked to response remains uncertain, given a single nonresponder.

Following extraction, RNA underwent reverse transcription to cDNA, which served as the sequencing template. Produced via immunoSEQ multiplex PCR; TCRdb's table is partial and in-frame only. The sample shows around 180,000 clones, approximately 57% of them seen only once. Noted treatment: oral pan-JAK inhibitor, 5-10 mg twice daily. The starting material was CD4+ T cells sorted from blood, obtained at week 24, from a patient treated with tofacitinib. The clonotype was recovered from a human donor with alopecia areata.

CDR3 sequence: CSVGTGSYEQYF. The CDR3 DNA is TGCAGCGTTGGGACAGGATCCTACGAGCAGTACTTC. The rearrangement uses TRBV29-1 and TRBJ2-7; TRBD1 aligns across 7 bases. CDR1 and CDR2 (germline): SQVTM, ANQGSEA. The CDR3 is 12 amino acids. J gave up 1 base and V 4 bases, and 1 base lay outside the gene matches.